The 12 T cell receptor beta chains below all came from one sample that was sequenced in a study of blood T cells in healthy people across ages. With a J-beta primer mix and a sample-barcoded 5' primer, a second PCR ran about 7 to 12 cycles. From the 5' RACE reads, TCRdb called clonotypes with MiXCR, one entry per CDR3 protein. Here the sample spans just under 550,000 distinct CDR3 sequences, less than 25% being singletons. The same data also contributed to another study, on T cells of mothers and their children.

The sample was blood. These TCRs come from a boy aged 10-17 years in good health.

This clonotype was counted only a few times. The chain combines TRBV10-3 with TRBJ2-4; D may be TRBD2 (6 bases). The germline V gene encodes CDR1 ENHRY and CDR2 SYGVKD. The CDR3 is 15 residues long. The germline V and J ends were trimmed by 1 base and 1 base, with 8 bases remaining between them. The CDR3 DNA sequence: TGTGCCATCAGTGAGTGGAGGGAGGCCAAAAACATTCAGTACTTC. This codes for CAISEWREAKNIQYF.

J is TRBJ2-5 and V is TRBV6-5; the match to TRBD1 covers 9 bases. The DNA end is more similar to TRBJ2-1, so the J call may be wrong. The germline V gene encodes CDR1 MNHEY and CDR2 SVGAGI. This CDR3 contains 17 residues. The chain's CDR3 is CASSYPQRDRVHNEQFF. The CDR3, as DNA: TGTGCCAGCAGTTACCCTCAAAGGGACAGGGTTCACAATGAGCAGTTCTTC.

The genes are TRBV6-5 and TRBJ2-2; tentatively, D is TRBD1 (6 bases). V dropped 8 bases and J dropped 0 bases, with 25 bases sitting between them. The CDR3 totals 19 residues. CDR1 MNHEY and CDR2 SVGAGI come from the germline V gene. CDR3 loop: CASGLRGGAPRANTGELFF. Written as DNA, the CDR3 is TGTGCCAGCGGTTTAAGAGGGGGAGCACCAAGAGCGAACACCGGGGAGCTGTTTTTT.

The chain carries TRBV27 and TRBJ2-5; 8 bases are a match to TRBD2. The DNA end is more similar to TRBJ2-1, so the J call may be wrong. CDR3 length equals 16 residues. Germline assignment: CDR1 MNHEY and CDR2 SMNVEV (reference sequence). For the CDR3, the DNA is TGTGCCAGCAGCCACCATACGGGGGGGCCAGGAAATGAGCAGTTCTTC. This codes for CASSHHTGGPGNEQFF.

V usage is TRBV20-1 and J usage is TRBJ2-5, with TRBD2 identical over 12 bases. The DNA matches TRBJ2-1 better at its end, which makes the J call doubtful. This CDR3 is built from 14 residues. Germline CDR1 DFQATT, CDR2 SNEGSKA (reference sequence). The CDR3 loop is CSAAPRTSGVEQFF. The CDR3, as DNA: TGCAGTGCTGCTCCGCGGACTAGCGGGGTTGAGCAGTTCTTC.

This clonotype was picked up a small number of times. At one end the junction does not follow the germline gene, possibly because of a read error. The chain combines TRBV5-6 with TRBJ2-2; a weak D match, TRBD2 (6 bases). The CDR3 extends over 15 amino acids. Germline V gene lookup returns CDR1 SGHDT and CDR2 YYEEEE. CDR3 amino acids: CASSKTGRNAGELFF. CDR3 nucleotide sequence: TGTGCCAGCAGCAAGACGGGGAGGAACGCCGGGGAGCTGTTTTTT.

This clonotype appeared a few times. The rearrangement links TRBV5-1 to TRBJ2-5, with a tentative D call TRBD2 (6 bases). Matching the DNA end better, TRBJ2-1 makes the J call doubtful. Germline loops: CDR1 SGHRS, CDR2 YFSETQ. The CDR3 is 13 residues long. For the CDR3, the DNA is TGCGCCAGCAGCTTAATCGGGGGAGAGGAGCAGTTCTTC. Translating gives CASSLIGGEEQFF.

The rearrangement uses TRBV5-1 and TRBJ2-3, with D possibly being TRBD1 or TRBD2 (7 bases each). From germline, CDR1 is SGHRS and CDR2 YFSETQ. The germline V and J ends were trimmed by 3 bases and 4 bases, with 18 bases remaining between them. The CDR3 runs to 16 residues. This CDR3 reads CASSSPTGRVADTQYF. CDR3 bases: TGCGCCAGCAGCTCACCGACAGGGAGGGTGGCAGATACGCAGTATTTT.

This clonotype was detected only a few times. This sequence joins TRBV6-5 and TRBJ2-7, with D possibly matching TRBD1 (6 bases). There are 13 residues in the CDR3. V lost 2 bases to trimming and J lost 3 bases, with 8 bases between them. CDR1 MNHEY and CDR2 SVGAGI come from the germline V gene. CDR3 DNA sequence: TGTGCCAGCAGTTACGCGACAGGCTACGAGCAGTACTTC. It specifies CASSYATGYEQYF.

This clonotype was seen a handful of times. The chain employs TRBV4-3 and TRBJ2-1; tentative D call: TRBD2 (6 bases). The CDR3 is made up of 17 amino acids. Per germline, CDR1 LGHNA and CDR2 YSLEER. Trimming left V 0 bases short and J 11 bases short, with 23 bases between. The CDR3 DNA sequence: TGCGCCAGCAGCCAAGATCGATCGAGAAGTCTGGGGGGTAAGCAGTTCTTC. As protein: CASSQDRSRSLGGKQFF.

In nucleotides, the CDR3 is TGTGCCAGCAGTTCCTCCGGACTGAACACCTACGAGCAGTACTTC. Its translation is CASSSSGLNTYEQYF. The rearrangement uses TRBV27 and TRBJ2-1, with D possibly TRBD2 on 5 matching bases. The J call may be in error: the DNA end matches TRBJ2-7 better. The CDR3 totals 15 residues. CDR1 and CDR2 from the germline V gene are MNHEY and SMNVEV (reference sequence).

V usage is TRBV11-2 and J usage is TRBJ2-5; the D is unclear. TRBJ2-7 matches the DNA end more closely, so the J call is doubtful. Germline CDR1 reads SGHAT; CDR2 reads FQNNGV. CDR3 size: 16 residues. CDR3 nucleotide sequence: TGTGCCAGCAGTCTAAGTCGGCGGATCAGCTCCTACGAGCAGTACTTC. Amino acids: CASSLSRRISSYEQYF.